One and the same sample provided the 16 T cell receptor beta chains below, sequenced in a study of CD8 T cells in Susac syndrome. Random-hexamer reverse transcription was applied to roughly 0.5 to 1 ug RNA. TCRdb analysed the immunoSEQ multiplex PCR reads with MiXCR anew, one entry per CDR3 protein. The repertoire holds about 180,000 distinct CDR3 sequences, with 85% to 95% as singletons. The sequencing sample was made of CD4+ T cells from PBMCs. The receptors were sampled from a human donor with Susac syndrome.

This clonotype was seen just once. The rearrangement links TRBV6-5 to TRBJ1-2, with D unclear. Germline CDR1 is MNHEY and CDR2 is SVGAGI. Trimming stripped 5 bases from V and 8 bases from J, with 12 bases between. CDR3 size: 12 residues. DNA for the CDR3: TGTGCCAGCAGTGCCTCACTGCGGGGCTACACCTTC. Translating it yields CASSASLRGYTF.

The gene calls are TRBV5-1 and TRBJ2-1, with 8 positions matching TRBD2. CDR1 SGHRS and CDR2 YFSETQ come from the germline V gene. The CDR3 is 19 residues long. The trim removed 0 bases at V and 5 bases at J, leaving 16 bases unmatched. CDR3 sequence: CASSLAASGGPSAHNEQFF. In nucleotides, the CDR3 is TGCGCCAGCAGCTTGGCCGCAAGCGGGGGACCCTCCGCCCACAATGAGCAGTTCTTC. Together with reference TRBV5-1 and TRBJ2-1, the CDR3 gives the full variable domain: KAGVTQTPRYLIKTRGQQVTLSCSPISGHRSVSWYQQTPGQGLQFLFEYFSETQRNKGNFPGRFSGRQFSNSRSEMNVSTLELGDSALYLCASSLAASGGPSAHNEQFFGPGTRLTVL.

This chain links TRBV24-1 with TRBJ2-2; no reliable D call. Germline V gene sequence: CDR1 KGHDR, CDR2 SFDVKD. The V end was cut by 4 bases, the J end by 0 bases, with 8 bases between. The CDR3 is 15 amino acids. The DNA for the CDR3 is TGTGCCACCAGTGAATCACTACCGAACACCGGGGAGCTGTTTTTT. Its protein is CATSESLPNTGELFF.

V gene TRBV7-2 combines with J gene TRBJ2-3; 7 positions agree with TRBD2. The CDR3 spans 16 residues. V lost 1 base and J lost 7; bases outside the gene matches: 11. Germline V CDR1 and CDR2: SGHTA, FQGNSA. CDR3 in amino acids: CASSLEGGLGTNTQYF. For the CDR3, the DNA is TGTGCCAGCAGCTTAGAGGGTGGACTAGGGACCAATACGCAGTATTTT. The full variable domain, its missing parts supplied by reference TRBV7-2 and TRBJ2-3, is GAGVSQSPSNKVTEKGKDVELRCDPISGHTALYWYRQSLGQGLEFLIYFQGNSAPDKSGLPSDRFSAERTGGSVSTLTIQRTQQEDSAVYLCASSLEGGLGTNTQYFGPGTRLTVL.

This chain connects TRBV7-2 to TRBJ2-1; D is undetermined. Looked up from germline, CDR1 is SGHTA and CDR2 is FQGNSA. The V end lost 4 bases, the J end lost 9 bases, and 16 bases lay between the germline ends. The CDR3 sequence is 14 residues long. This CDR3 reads CASSSEWGISEQFF. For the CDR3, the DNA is TGTGCCAGCAGCTCCGAATGGGGAATCAGTGAGCAGTTCTTC.

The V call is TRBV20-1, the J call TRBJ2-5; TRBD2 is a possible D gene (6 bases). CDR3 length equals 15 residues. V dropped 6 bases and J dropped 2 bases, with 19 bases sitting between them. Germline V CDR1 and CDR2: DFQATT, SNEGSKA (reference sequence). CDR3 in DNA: TGCAGTGCCGATAGGTTGATCGGAGGGCAAGAGACCCAGTACTTC. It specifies CSADRLIGGQETQYF.

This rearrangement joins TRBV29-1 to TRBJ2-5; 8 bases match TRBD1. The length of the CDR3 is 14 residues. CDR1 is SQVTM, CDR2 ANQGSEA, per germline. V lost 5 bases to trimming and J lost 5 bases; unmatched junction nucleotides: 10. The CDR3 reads CSVLPGQGRETQYF. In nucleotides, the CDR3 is TGCAGCGTTCTACCCGGACAGGGAAGGGAGACCCAGTACTTC.

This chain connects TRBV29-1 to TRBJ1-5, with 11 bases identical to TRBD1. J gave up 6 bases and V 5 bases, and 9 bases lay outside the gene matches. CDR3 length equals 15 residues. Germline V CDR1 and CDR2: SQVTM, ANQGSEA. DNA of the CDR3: TGCAGCGTTTCCCCCGGGACAGGGGGAAGTCAGCCCCAGCATTTT. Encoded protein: CSVSPGTGGSQPQHF.

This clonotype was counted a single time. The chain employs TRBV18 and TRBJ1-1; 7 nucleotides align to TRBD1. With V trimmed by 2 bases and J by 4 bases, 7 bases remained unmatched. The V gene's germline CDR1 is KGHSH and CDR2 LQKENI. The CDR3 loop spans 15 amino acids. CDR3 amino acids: CASSPNRGEATEAFF. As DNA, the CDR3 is TGTGCCAGCTCACCAAACAGGGGAGAGGCCACTGAAGCTTTCTTT.

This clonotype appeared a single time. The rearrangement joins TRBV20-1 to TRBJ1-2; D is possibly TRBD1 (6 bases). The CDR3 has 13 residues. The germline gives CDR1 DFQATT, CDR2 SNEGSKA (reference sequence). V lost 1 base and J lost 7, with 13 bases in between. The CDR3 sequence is CSARVVGAGGYTF. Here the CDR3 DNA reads TGCAGTGCTAGAGTGGTGGGGGCCGGTGGCTACACCTTC.

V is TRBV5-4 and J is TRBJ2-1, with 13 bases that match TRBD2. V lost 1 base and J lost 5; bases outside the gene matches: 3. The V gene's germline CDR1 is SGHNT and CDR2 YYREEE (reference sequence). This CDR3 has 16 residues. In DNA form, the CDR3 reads TGTGCCAGCAGCTTGCCCGGACTAGCGGGGGACAATGAGCAGTTCTTC. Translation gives CASSLPGLAGDNEQFF. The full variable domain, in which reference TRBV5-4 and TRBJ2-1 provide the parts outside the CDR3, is ETGVTQSPTHLIKTRGQQVTLRCSSQSGHNTVSWYQQALGQGPQFIFQYYREEENGRGNFPPRFSGLQFPNYSSELNVNALELDDSALYLCASSLPGLAGDNEQFFGPGTRLTVL.

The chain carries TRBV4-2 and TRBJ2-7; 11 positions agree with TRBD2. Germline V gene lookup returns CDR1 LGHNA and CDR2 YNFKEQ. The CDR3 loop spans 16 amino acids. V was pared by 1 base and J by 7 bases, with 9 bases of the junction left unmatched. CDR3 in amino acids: CASSQVLAGGPKEQYF. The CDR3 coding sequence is TGTGCCAGCAGCCAAGTCTTAGCGGGGGGGCCGAAAGAGCAGTACTTC.

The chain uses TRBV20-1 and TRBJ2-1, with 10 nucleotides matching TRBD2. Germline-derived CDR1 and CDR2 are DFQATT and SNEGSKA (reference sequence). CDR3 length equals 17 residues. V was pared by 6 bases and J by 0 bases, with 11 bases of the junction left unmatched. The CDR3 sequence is CSAQTGSGGASYNEQFF. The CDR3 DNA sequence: TGCAGTGCCCAGACCGGCAGCGGGGGGGCCTCCTACAATGAGCAGTTCTTC.

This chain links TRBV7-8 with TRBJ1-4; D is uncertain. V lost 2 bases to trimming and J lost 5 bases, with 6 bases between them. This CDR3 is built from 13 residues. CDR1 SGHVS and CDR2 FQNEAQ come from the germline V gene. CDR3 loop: CASSLRQNEKLFF. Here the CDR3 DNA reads TGTGCCAGCAGCTTAAGACAAAATGAAAAACTGTTTTTT.

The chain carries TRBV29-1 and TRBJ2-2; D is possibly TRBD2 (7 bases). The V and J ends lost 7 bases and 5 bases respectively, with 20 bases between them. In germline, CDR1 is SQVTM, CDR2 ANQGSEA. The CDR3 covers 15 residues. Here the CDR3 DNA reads TGCAGCGCCAGTCGGGGGGCGCGAGAAACCGGGGAGCTGTTTTTT. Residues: CSASRGARETGELFF.

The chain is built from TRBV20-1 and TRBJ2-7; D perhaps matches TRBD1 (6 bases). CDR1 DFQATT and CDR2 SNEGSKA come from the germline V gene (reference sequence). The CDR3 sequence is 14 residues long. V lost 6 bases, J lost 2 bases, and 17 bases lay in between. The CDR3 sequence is CSAPRGTPPYEQYF. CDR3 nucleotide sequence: TGCAGTGCCCCAAGGGGGACACCACCCTACGAGCAGTACTTC.